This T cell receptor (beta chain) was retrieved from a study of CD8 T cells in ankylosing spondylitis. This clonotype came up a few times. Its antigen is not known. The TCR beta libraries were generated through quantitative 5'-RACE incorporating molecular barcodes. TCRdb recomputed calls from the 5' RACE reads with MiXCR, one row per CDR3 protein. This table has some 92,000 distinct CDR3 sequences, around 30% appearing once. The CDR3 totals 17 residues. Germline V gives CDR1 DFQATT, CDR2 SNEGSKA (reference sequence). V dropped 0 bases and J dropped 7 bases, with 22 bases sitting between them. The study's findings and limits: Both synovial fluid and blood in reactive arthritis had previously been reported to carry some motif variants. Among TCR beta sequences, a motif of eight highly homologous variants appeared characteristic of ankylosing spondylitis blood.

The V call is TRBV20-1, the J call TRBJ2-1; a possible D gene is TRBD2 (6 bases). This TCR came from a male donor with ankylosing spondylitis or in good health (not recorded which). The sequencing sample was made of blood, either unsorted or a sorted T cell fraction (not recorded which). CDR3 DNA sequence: TGCAGTGCTAGAGATCCCCCAGCGCGGGGCCAAAAGAATGAGCAGTTCTTC. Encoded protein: CSARDPPARGQKNEQFF.